The clone carrying this T cell receptor beta chain was seen a handful of times. TCRdb reprocessed the RT-PCR reads via MiXCR and lists one record per CDR3 protein. Among approximately 220,000 distinct CDR3 sequences listed, roughly two fifths were seen once. The source of the sample is a study of patients and donors after allogeneic stem cell transplantation. The germline CDR1 and CDR2 sequences are KGHSH and LQKENI. Trimming removed 0 bases from V and 2 bases from J, with 10 bases in between. CDR3 size: 15 residues. The sequence was obtained from a human donor who was either an allogeneic HSCT recipient or a stem cell or donor lymphocyte infusion donor (not recorded which). It is not recorded whose cells these are; they may come from a transplant donor. The source material was blood, either unsorted or a sorted T cell fraction (not recorded which). V gene TRBV18 combines with J gene TRBJ1-1; D might be TRBD1 (5 bases). CDR3 nucleotides: TGTGCCAGCTCACCACCGGCAGGGAGTAACACTGAAGCTTTCTTT. Its translation is CASSPPAGSNTEAFF.